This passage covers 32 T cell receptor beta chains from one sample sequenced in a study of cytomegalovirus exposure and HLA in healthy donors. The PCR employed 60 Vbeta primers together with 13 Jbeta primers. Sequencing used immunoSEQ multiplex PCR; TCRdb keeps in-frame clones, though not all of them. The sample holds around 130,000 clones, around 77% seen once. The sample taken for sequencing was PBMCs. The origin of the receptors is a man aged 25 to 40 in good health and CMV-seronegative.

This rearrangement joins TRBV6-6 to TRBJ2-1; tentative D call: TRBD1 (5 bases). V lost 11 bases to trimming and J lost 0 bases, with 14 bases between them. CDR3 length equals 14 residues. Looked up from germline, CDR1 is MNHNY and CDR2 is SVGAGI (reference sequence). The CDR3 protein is CAASQGTSYNEQFF. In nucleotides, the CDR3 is TGTGCCGCCTCCCAGGGCACCTCCTACAATGAGCAGTTCTTC.

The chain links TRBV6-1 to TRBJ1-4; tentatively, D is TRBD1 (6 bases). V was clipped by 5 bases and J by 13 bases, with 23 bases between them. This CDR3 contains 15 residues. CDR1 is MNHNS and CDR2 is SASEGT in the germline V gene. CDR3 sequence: CASSPTLRTVRALFF. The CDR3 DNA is TGTGCCAGCAGTCCCACCCTTCGGACAGTTAGGGCACTGTTTTTT.

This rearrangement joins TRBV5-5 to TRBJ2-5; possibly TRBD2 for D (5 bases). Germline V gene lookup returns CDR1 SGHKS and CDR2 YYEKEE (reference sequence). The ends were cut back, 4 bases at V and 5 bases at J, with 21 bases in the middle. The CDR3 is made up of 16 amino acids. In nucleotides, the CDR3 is TGTGCCAGCAGCGGGTCCCCGGGGTTAAGGGTGGAGACCCAGTACTTC. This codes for CASSGSPGLRVETQYF. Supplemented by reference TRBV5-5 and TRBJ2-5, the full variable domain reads DAGVTQSPTHLIKTRGQQVTLRCSPISGHKSVSWYQQVLGQGPQFIFQYYEKEERGRGNFPDRFSARQFPNYSSELNVNALLLGDSALYLCASSGSPGLRVETQYFGPGTRLLVL.

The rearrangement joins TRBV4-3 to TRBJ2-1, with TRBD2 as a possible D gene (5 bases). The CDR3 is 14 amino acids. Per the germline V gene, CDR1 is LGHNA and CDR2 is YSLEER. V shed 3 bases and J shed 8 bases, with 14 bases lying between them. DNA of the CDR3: TGCGCCAGCAGCCAGTTACACGGAGGCGATGAGCAGTTCTTC. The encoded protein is CASSQLHGGDEQFF.

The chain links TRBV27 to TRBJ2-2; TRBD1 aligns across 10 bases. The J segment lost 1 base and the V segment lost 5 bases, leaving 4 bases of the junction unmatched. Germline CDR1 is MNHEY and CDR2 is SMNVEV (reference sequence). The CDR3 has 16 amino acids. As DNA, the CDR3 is TGTGCCAGCAGTCCCGACAGGGGGCTGAACACCGGGGAGCTGTTTTTT. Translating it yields CASSPDRGLNTGELFF.

DNA for the CDR3: TGTGCCAGCAGCCAGGGGACAGTCAATCAGCCCCAGCATTTT. Translated, it gives CASSQGTVNQPQHF. The rearrangement uses TRBV7-2 and TRBJ1-5, with TRBD1 matching 7 bases. Per germline, CDR1 SGHTA and CDR2 FQGNSA. Unmatched junction bases numbered 4, after V lost 5 bases and J lost 3 bases. The CDR3 consists of 14 residues.

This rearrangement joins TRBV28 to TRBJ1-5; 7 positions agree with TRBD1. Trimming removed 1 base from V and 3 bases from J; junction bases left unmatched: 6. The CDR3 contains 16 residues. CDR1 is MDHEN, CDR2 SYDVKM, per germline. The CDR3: CASSLLYRGDNQPQHF. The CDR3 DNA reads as TGTGCCAGCAGTTTATTATACAGGGGAGACAATCAGCCCCAGCATTTT.

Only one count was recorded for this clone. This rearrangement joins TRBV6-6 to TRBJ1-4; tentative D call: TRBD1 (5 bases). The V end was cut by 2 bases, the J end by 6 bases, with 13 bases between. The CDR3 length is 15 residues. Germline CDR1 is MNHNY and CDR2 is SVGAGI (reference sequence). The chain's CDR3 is CASSYGRAADEKLFF. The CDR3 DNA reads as TGTGCCAGCAGTTACGGCAGGGCGGCGGATGAAAAACTGTTTTTT.

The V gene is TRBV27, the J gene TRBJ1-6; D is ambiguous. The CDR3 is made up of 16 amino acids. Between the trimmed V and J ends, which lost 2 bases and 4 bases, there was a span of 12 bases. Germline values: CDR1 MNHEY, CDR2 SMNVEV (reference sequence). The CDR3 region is CASSLTRPTYNSPLHF. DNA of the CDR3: TGTGCCAGCAGTTTAACCAGGCCCACTTATAATTCACCCCTCCACTTT.

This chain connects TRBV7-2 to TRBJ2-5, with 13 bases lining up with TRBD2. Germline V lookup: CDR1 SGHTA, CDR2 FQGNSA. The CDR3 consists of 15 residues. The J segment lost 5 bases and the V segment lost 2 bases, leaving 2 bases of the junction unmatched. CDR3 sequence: CASSLTSGGAETQYF. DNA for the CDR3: TGTGCCAGCAGCTTAACTAGCGGGGGGGCCGAGACCCAGTACTTC.

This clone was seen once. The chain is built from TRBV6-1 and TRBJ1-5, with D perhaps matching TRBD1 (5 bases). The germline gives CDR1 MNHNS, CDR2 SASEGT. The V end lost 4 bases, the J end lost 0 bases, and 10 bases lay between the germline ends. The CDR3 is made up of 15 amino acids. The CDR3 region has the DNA TGTGCCAGCAGTGCCCGACAGCGTAGCAATCAGCCCCAGCATTTT. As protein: CASSARQRSNQPQHF.

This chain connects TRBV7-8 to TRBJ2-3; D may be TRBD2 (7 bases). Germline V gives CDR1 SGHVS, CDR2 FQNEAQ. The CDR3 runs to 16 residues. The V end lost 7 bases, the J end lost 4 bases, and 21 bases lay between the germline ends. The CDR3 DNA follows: TGTGCCAGCAACGAGGGGGATAGCGGGTTTGCAGATACGCAGTATTTT. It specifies CASNEGDSGFADTQYF.

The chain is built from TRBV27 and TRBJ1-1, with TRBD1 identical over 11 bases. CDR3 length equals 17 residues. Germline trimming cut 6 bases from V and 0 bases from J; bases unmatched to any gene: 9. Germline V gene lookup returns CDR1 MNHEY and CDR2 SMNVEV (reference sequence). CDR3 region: CASSSRDRGEVNTEAFF. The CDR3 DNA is TGTGCCAGCAGCTCCCGGGACAGGGGGGAGGTGAACACTGAAGCTTTCTTT.

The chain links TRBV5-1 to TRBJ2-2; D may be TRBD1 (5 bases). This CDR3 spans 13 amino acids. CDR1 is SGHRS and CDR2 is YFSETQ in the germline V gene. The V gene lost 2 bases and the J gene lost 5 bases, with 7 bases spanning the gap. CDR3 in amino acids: CASSFQGTGELFF. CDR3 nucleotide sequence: TGCGCCAGCAGCTTTCAGGGAACCGGGGAGCTGTTTTTT.

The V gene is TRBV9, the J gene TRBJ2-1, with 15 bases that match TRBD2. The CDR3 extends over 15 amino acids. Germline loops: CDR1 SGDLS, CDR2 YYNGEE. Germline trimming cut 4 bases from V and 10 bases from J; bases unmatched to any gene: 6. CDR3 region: CASSFAGLAGGEQFF. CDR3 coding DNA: TGTGCCAGCAGCTTCGCGGGACTAGCGGGAGGCGAGCAGTTCTTC.

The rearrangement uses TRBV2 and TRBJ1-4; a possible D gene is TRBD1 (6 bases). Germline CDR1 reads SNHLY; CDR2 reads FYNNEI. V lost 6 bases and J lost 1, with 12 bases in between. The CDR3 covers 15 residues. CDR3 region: CASRDRRLTNEKLFF. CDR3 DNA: TGTGCCAGCAGGGACAGACGGTTAACTAATGAAAAACTGTTTTTT.

In nucleotides, the CDR3 is TGTGCCAGCAGCAAAGGGGGACAGGGGTACGAGCAGTACTTC. The encoded protein is CASSKGGQGYEQYF. This chain connects TRBV9 to TRBJ2-7; 10 bases match TRBD1. This CDR3 contains 14 residues. J gave up 4 bases and V 4 bases, and 5 bases lay outside the gene matches. Germline V gives CDR1 SGDLS, CDR2 YYNGEE.

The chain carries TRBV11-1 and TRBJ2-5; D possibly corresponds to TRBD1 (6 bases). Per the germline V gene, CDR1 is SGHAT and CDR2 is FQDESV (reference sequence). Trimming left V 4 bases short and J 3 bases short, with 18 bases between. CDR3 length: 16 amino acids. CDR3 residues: CASSSIGQKLEETQYF. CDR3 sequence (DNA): TGTGCCAGCAGCTCAATAGGACAGAAGCTAGAAGAGACCCAGTACTTC.

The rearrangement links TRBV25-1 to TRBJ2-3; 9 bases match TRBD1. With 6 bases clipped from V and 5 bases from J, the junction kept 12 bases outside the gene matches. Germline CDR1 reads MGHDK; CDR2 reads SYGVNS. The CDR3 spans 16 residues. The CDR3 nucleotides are TGTGCCAGCAGGGGGGACAGGGAAGGAGTCGGAGATACGCAGTATTTT. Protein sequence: CASRGDREGVGDTQYF.

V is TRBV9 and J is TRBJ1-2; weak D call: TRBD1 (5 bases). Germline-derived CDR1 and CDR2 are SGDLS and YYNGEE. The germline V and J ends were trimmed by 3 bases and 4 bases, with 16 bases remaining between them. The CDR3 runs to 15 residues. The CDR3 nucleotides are TGTGCCAGCAGCGAGGTGGTGGGGGGGGGCTATGGCTACACCTTC. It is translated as CASSEVVGGGYGYTF.

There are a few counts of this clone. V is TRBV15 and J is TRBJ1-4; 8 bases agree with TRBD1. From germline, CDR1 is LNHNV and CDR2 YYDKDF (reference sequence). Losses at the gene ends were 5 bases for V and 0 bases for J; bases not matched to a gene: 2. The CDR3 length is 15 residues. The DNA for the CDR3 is TGTGCCACCAGCGAACAGGGGGCAACTAATGAAAAACTGTTTTTT. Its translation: CATSEQGATNEKLFF.

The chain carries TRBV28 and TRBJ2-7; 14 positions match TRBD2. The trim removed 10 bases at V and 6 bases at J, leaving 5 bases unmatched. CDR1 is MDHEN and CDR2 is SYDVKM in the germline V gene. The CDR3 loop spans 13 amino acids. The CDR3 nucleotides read TGTGCCACCTGGGGACTAGCGGGAGTCGAGCAGTACTTC. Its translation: CATWGLAGVEQYF. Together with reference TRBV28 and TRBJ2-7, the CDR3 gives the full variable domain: DVKVTQSSRYLVKRTGEKVFLECVQDMDHENMFWYRQDPGLGLRLIYFSYDVKMKEKGDIPEGYSVSREKKERFSLILESASTNQTSMYLCATWGLAGVEQYFGPGTRLTVT.

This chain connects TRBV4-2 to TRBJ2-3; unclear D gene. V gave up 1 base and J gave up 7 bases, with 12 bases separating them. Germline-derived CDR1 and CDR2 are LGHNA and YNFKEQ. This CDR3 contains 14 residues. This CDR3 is CASSQGAGTNTQYF. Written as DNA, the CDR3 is TGTGCCAGCAGCCAAGGCGCAGGAACCAATACGCAGTATTTT.

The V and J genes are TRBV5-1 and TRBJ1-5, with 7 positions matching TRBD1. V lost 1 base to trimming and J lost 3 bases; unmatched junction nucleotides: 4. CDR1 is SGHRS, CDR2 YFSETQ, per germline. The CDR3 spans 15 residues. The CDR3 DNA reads TGCGCCAGCAGCTTGTCGGGACAGAACAATCAGCCCCAGCATTTT. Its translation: CASSLSGQNNQPQHF.

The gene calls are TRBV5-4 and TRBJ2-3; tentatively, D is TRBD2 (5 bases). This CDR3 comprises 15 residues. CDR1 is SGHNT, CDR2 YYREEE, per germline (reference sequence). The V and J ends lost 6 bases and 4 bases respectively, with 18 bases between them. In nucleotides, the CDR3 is TGTGCCAGCACCGCCGGTGGACTTAATCCAGATACGCAGTATTTT. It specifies CASTAGGLNPDTQYF.

The CDR3, as DNA: TGTGCCAGTAGTACCGTGACAGGGGCGAGCTATGGCTACACCTTC. Amino acid sequence: CASSTVTGASYGYTF. The rearrangement joins TRBV19 to TRBJ1-2, with 8 bases lining up with TRBD1. V lost 4 bases to trimming and J lost 4 bases; unmatched junction nucleotides: 8. CDR3 size: 15 residues. Germline V lookup: CDR1 LNHDA, CDR2 SQIVND (reference sequence). Full variable domain (rest looked up from reference TRBV19 and TRBJ1-2): DGGITQSPKYLFRKEGQNVTLSCEQNLNHDAMYWYRQDPGQGLRLIYYSQIVNDFQKGDIAEGYSVSREKKESFPLTVTSAQKNPTAFYLCASSTVTGASYGYTFGSGTRLTVV.

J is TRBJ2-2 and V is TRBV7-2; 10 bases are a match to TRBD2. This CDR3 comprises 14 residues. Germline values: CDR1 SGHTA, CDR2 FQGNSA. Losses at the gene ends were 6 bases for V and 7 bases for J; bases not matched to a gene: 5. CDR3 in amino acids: CASRGGLAIGELFF. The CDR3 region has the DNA TGTGCCAGCAGAGGGGGACTAGCGATCGGGGAGCTGTTTTTT.

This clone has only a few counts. CDR3 nucleotides: TGTGCCAGCAGCTTCCTAGCGGGGGGACTAAAATACGAGCAGTACTTC. Protein sequence: CASSFLAGGLKYEQYF. The V and J genes are TRBV5-5 and TRBJ2-7; TRBD2 agrees at 11 bases. The V gene end was trimmed by 2 bases and the J gene end by 4 bases; junction bases not matched to a gene: 8. This CDR3 is 16 amino acids long. Per germline, CDR1 SGHKS and CDR2 YYEKEE (reference sequence).

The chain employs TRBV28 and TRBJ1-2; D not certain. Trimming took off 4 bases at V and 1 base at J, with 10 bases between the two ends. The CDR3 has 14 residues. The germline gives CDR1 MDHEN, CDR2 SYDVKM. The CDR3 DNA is TGTGCCAGCAGTTGGGCCAGCCTTAACTATGGCTACACCTTC. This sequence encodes CASSWASLNYGYTF.

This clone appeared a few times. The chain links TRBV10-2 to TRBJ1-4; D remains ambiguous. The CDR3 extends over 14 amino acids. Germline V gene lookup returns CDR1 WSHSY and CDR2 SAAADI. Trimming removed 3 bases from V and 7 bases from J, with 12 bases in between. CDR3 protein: CASSDPARGEKLFF. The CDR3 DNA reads TGCGCCAGCAGTGACCCGGCCCGGGGTGAAAAACTGTTTTTT.

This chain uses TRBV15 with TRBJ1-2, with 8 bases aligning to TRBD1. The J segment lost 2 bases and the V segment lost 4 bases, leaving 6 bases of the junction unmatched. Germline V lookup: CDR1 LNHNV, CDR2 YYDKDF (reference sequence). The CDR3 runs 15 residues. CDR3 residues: CATSTRTGPNYGYTF. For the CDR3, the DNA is TGTGCCACCAGCACCAGGACAGGGCCCAACTATGGCTACACCTTC. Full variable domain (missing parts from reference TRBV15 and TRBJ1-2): DAMVIQNPRYQVTQFGKPVTLSCSQTLNHNVMYWYQQKSSQAPKLLFHYYDKDFNNEADTPDNFQSRRPNTSFCFLDIRSPGLGDTAMYLCATSTRTGPNYGYTFGSGTRLTVV.

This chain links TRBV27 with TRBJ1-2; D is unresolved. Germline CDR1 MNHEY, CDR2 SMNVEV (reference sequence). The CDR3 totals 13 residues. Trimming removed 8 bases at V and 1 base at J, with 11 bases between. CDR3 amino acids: CASGEAFNYGYTF. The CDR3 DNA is TGTGCCAGCGGAGAAGCGTTTAACTATGGCTACACCTTC.